This TCR beta chain was captured in a study of shared clonotypes between healthy human individuals. Overall study context: A couple of female and three male donors aged 18 to 49 were enrolled. Study outcomes and limitations: Among the subsets, naive ones generally showed larger estimated richness than memory ones. Non-shared clonotypes had lower generation probabilities than clonotypes shared by all four sorted-subset donors.

A remark on this clone: Its antigen is unidentified.

TCRdb's table, derived via immunoSEQ multiplex PCR, lists solely in-frame clones and lacks some. Of some 2,400,000 clones listed, approximately 94% were seen once; the top ten hold about 0.13%. The CDR3 length is 13 residues. V lost 8 bases, J lost 9 bases, and 6 bases stayed unmatched. Germline values: CDR1 SNHLY, CDR2 FYNNEI. V and J are TRBV2 and TRBJ1-6; 8 bases fit TRBD1. The sample consisted of naive CD4+ T cells sorted from blood. Stated subset: CD45RA+ positively selected. The TCR sequence derives from a man younger than 30 in good health. The CDR3 reads CASRDRGASPLHF. The CDR3 bases are TGTGCCAGCCGAGACAGGGGCGCTTCACCCCTCCACTTT.